The 22 T cell receptor beta chains below all came from one sample that was sequenced in a study of OX40 agonist ivuxolimab in advanced cancers. TCRdb's copy holds only in-frame clones and misses some; the assay was immunoSEQ multiplex PCR. The table has around 13,000 clones, more than 70% seen once. This sample comprised CD4+ or CD8+ T cells sorted from blood, obtained in a trial of the OX40 agonist ivuxolimab. The receptors originated from an adult with an advanced solid tumor such as melanoma, head and neck, liver or kidney cancer.

The V gene is TRBV15, the J gene TRBJ1-5, with D unresolved. Trimming took 0 bases from V and 2 from J, leaving 11 bases between them. The CDR3 covers 16 residues. CDR1 and CDR2 (germline): LNHNV, YYDKDF (reference sequence). The CDR3 DNA reads as TGTGCCACCAGCAGAGATACGGGCATAGGCAATCAGCCCCAGCATTTT. This gives the protein CATSRDTGIGNQPQHF.

V is TRBV7-9 and J is TRBJ2-7, with D unresolved. The CDR3 consists of 12 residues. In germline, CDR1 is SEHNR, CDR2 FQNEAQ (reference sequence). Trimming removed 0 bases at V and 5 bases at J, with 5 bases between. The CDR3 coding sequence is TGTGCCAGCAGCTTAGCGCGCAACGAGCAGTACTTC. Translation gives CASSLARNEQYF.

This clone was found a few times. V and J are TRBV28 and TRBJ1-2, with D hard to call. CDR3 length: 15 amino acids. Germline V gene data show CDR1 as MDHEN and CDR2 as SYDVKM. The ends were cut back, 3 bases at V and 0 bases at J, with 11 bases in the middle. Written as DNA, the CDR3 is TGTGCCAGCAGTTTCTTCGTAGAGACTAACTATGGCTACACCTTC. Encoded protein: CASSFFVETNYGYTF.

In its sample, this clone was seen a few times. The chain joins TRBV4-1 to TRBJ1-2; 7 nucleotides match TRBD1. CDR3 length equals 14 residues. Trimming removed 0 bases from V and 4 bases from J; junction bases left unmatched: 2. Germline assignment: CDR1 MGHRA and CDR2 YSYEKL. CDR3 bases: TGCGCCAGCAGCCAAGATCGGACAGGCTATGGCTACACCTTC. Translation: CASSQDRTGYGYTF.

The table lists this clone with a few counts. As DNA, the CDR3 is TGTGCCAGCAGTTTGGTGGAAGGCGGCAATCAGCCCCAGCATTTT. As protein: CASSLVEGGNQPQHF. V gene TRBV28 combines with J gene TRBJ1-5; D remains ambiguous. The CDR3 loop spans 15 amino acids. Germline V gene sequence: CDR1 MDHEN, CDR2 SYDVKM. Trimming pared 3 bases from V and 2 bases from J, leaving 11 bases between. Filled out from reference TRBV28 and TRBJ1-5, the complete variable domain reads DVKVTQSSRYLVKRTGEKVFLECVQDMDHENMFWYRQDPGLGLRLIYFSYDVKMKEKGDIPEGYSVSREKKERFSLILESASTNQTSMYLCASSLVEGGNQPQHFGDGTRLSIL.

The rearrangement uses TRBV10-3 and TRBJ2-3; D gene ambiguous. CDR1 and CDR2 (germline): ENHRY, SYGVKD. The CDR3 is 16 amino acids. Trimming took off 3 bases at V and 0 bases at J, with 13 bases between the two ends. The CDR3 region is CAISDARRASTDTQYF. For the CDR3, the DNA is TGTGCCATCAGTGATGCTCGAAGGGCCAGCACAGATACGCAGTATTTT.

The rearrangement uses TRBV29-1 and TRBJ2-1; unclear D gene. V was pared by 2 bases and J by 11 bases, with 7 bases between. CDR1 is SQVTM, CDR2 ANQGSEA, per germline. CDR3 size: 10 residues. In DNA form, the CDR3 reads TGCAGCGTTGAATCCCTTCAGCAGTTCTTC. The encoded protein is CSVESLQQFF.

V and J are TRBV6-1 and TRBJ1-1; D gene ambiguous. The CDR3 covers 12 residues. Deletions cut 2 bases from V and 5 bases from J, with 6 bases between. CDR1 MNHNS and CDR2 SASEGT come from the germline V gene. The CDR3 loop reads CASSEWGTEAFF. The CDR3 nucleotides are TGTGCCAGCAGTGAATGGGGAACTGAAGCTTTCTTT.

The chain employs TRBV19 and TRBJ2-5; no clear D gene. CDR1 and CDR2 (germline): LNHDA, SQIVND (reference sequence). CDR3 length: 13 residues. V gave up 3 bases and J gave up 2 bases, with 7 bases separating them. CDR3 DNA: TGTGCCAGTAGTATTCAGAATCAAGAGACCCAGTACTTC. Translating it yields CASSIQNQETQYF. The variable domain in full, with the rest retrieved from reference TRBV19 and TRBJ2-5, is DGGITQSPKYLFRKEGQNVTLSCEQNLNHDAMYWYRQDPGQGLRLIYYSQIVNDFQKGDIAEGYSVSREKKESFPLTVTSAQKNPTAFYLCASSIQNQETQYFGPGTRLLVL.

This chain connects TRBV19 to TRBJ2-1, with 8 bases lining up with TRBD1. The CDR3 contains 13 residues. The germline V gene has CDR1 LNHDA and CDR2 SQIVND (reference sequence). The ends lost 4 bases at V and 8 bases at J; junction bases unmatched: 4. The CDR3 loop reads CASSNRGEYEQFF. The CDR3 DNA reads as TGTGCCAGTAGTAACAGGGGGGAGTATGAGCAGTTCTTC.

The table lists this clone with a count of one. The chain combines TRBV7-9 with TRBJ2-5; TRBD1 matches 7 bases. After removal of 5 bases from V and 4 bases from J, the junction contained 10 bases not matched to a gene. Germline-derived CDR1 and CDR2 are SEHNR and FQNEAQ (reference sequence). This CDR3 comprises 15 residues. CDR3 bases: TGTGCCAGCAGCCCAGACAGGGTAGGGGTAGAGACCCAGTACTTC. Amino acids: CASSPDRVGVETQYF.

This chain links TRBV5-1 with TRBJ2-7, with TRBD1 matching over 8 bases. CDR1 is SGHRS, CDR2 YFSETQ, per germline. Trimming at V came to 0 bases and at J to 3 bases, leaving 5 bases not matched to a gene. This CDR3 region has 15 residues. CDR3 coding DNA: TGCGCCAGCAGCTTGGGGCCAGGGGGCATCTACGAGCAGTACTTC. It yields the protein CASSLGPGGIYEQYF.

J is TRBJ2-7 and V is TRBV6-5; 10 positions match TRBD2. CDR1 and CDR2 (germline): MNHEY, SVGAGI. There are 15 residues in the CDR3. After removal of 0 bases from V and 5 bases from J, the junction contained 4 bases not matched to a gene. The CDR3 sequence is CASSYSLAGANEQYF. CDR3 DNA sequence: TGTGCCAGCAGTTACTCGCTAGCGGGAGCCAACGAGCAGTACTTC.

This clone was counted a few times. The chain is built from TRBV28 and TRBJ1-1; D is unresolved. Germline V lookup: CDR1 MDHEN, CDR2 SYDVKM. V was pared by 3 bases and J by 0 bases, with 5 bases between. The CDR3 spans 13 residues. The CDR3 DNA is TGTGCCAGCAGTTTGGTGATGAACACTGAAGCTTTCTTT. Translated: CASSLVMNTEAFF.

The rearrangement joins TRBV7-9 to TRBJ2-5; 7 nucleotides match TRBD2. The J segment lost 1 base and the V segment lost 4 bases, leaving 12 bases of the junction unmatched. CDR1 SEHNR and CDR2 FQNEAQ come from the germline V gene (reference sequence). The CDR3 loop spans 17 amino acids. CDR3 protein: CASSSGLVHRGQETQYF. CDR3 in DNA: TGTGCCAGCAGCTCTGGACTAGTCCATAGGGGCCAAGAGACCCAGTACTTC.

This clone is termed medium-sized. The CDR3 region has the DNA TGTGCCAGTAGTTACGGGGGCGAGCAGTACTTC. The encoded protein is CASSYGGEQYF. The chain combines TRBV19 with TRBJ2-7; TRBD2 is a possible D gene (6 bases). The CDR3 length is 11 residues. V dropped 5 bases and J dropped 6 bases, with 8 bases sitting between them. Germline assignment: CDR1 LNHDA and CDR2 SQIVND (reference sequence).

V is TRBV28 and J is TRBJ2-1; D possibly corresponds to TRBD2 (6 bases). The V gene's germline CDR1 is MDHEN and CDR2 SYDVKM. The V end lost 6 bases, the J end lost 8 bases, and 26 bases lay between the germline ends. The CDR3 covers 17 residues. As DNA, the CDR3 is TGTGCCAGCAGCTTACGCTCGGGGGTCTATGGTTCTGATGAGCAGTTCTTC. Translating it yields CASSLRSGVYGSDEQFF. Full variable domain (missing parts from reference TRBV28 and TRBJ2-1): DVKVTQSSRYLVKRTGEKVFLECVQDMDHENMFWYRQDPGLGLRLIYFSYDVKMKEKGDIPEGYSVSREKKERFSLILESASTNQTSMYLCASSLRSGVYGSDEQFFGPGTRLTVL.

Concerning this clone itself: Different DNA sequences within this sample yield the same CDR3. The V call is TRBV4-1, the J call TRBJ1-5, with a tentative D call TRBD1 (6 bases). The germline V and J ends were trimmed by 0 bases and 7 bases, with 13 bases remaining between them. This CDR3 is built from 15 residues. Germline V lookup: CDR1 MGHRA, CDR2 YSYEKL. CDR3 sequence: CASSQDPGVGQPQHF. Written as DNA, the CDR3 is TGCGCCAGCAGCCAAGATCCAGGGGTCGGACAGCCCCAGCATTTT.

This clone was seen a handful of times. V is TRBV4-2 and J is TRBJ2-5, with D tentatively TRBD2 (7 bases). Germline lookup yields CDR1 LGHNA and CDR2 YNFKEQ. The CDR3 covers 16 residues. With 0 bases removed from V and 4 bases from J, the gap between germline ends came to 15 bases. DNA for the CDR3: TGTGCCAGCAGCCAAGATTTGGGGGGGGCCCGAGAGACCCAGTACTTC. As protein: CASSQDLGGARETQYF.

The rearrangement links TRBV10-3 to TRBJ1-2; the D gene is possibly TRBD1 (5 bases). The CDR3 length is 12 residues. Deletions cut 10 bases from V and 3 bases from J, with 12 bases between. From germline, CDR1 is ENHRY and CDR2 SYGVKD. The CDR3 coding sequence is TGTGCCACCGGGGGACTGGACTATGGCTACACCTTC. This encodes CATGGLDYGYTF.

The chain joins TRBV6-1 to TRBJ1-4; unclear D gene. The CDR3 totals 17 residues. V lost 0 bases and J lost 0, with 11 bases in between. From germline, CDR1 is MNHNS and CDR2 SASEGT. In nucleotides, the CDR3 is TGTGCCAGCAGTGAAGCGGGTTGGAGGTCAACTAATGAAAAACTGTTTTTT. Its translation is CASSEAGWRSTNEKLFF.

A single count supports this clone. The rearrangement links TRBV15 to TRBJ2-1; D not resolved. V was pared by 4 bases and J by 4 bases, with 32 bases between. Per germline, CDR1 LNHNV and CDR2 YYDKDF (reference sequence). The CDR3 contains 21 residues. DNA for the CDR3: TGTGCCACCAGCAACGGCCCCCGGCAGGTCTCCTTCACTCGCGATTACAATGAGCAGTTCTTC. Translation gives CATSNGPRQVSFTRDYNEQFF. Combining the CDR3 with reference TRBV15 and TRBJ2-1 gives the whole variable domain DAMVIQNPRYQVTQFGKPVTLSCSQTLNHNVMYWYQQKSSQAPKLLFHYYDKDFNNEADTPDNFQSRRPNTSFCFLDIRSPGLGDTAMYLCATSNGPRQVSFTRDYNEQFFGPGTRLTVL.